What follows is one T cell receptor beta chain and its context. These data belong to a study of shared clonotypes between healthy human individuals. Study in general: There were three CD4 naive, three CD4 memory, two CD8 naive and one CD8 memory plates per donor.

The V gene lost 5 bases and the J gene lost 0 bases, with 14 bases spanning the gap. Germline values: CDR1 SGHVS, CDR2 FQNEAQ. The CDR3 loop spans 16 amino acids. TCRdb's table, derived via immunoSEQ multiplex PCR, lists solely in-frame clones and lacks some. The table records 150,000 to 200,000 clones, over 80% of them present only once. The rearrangement uses TRBV7-8 and TRBJ2-1; D unclear. This TCR was sampled from a woman younger than 45 in good health. Material for sequencing was naive CD4+ T cells sorted from blood. Subset reported: CD45RA+ positively selected. Here the CDR3 reads CASSPRRVHSYNEQFF. CDR3 DNA sequence: TGTGCCAGCAGCCCGCGCCGGGTACACTCCTACAATGAGCAGTTCTTC.